This T cell receptor (beta chain) was sequenced in a study of blood T cell repertoires in COVID-19. Whole-study context: Sites across the United States, Italy and Spain contributed samples from acute and convalescent COVID-19. Sources were T cells, B-cell-depleted T cells, or PBMCs; the material itself was cDNA or gDNA.

V shed 3 bases and J 5 bases; nucleotides not matched to a gene: 2. Germline values: CDR1 SGHAT, CDR2 FQNNGV. The CDR3 totals 14 residues. Original data processing: Reference gene primer amplification in the assay estimated nucleated cell counts. TCRdb keeps only in-frame clones here, not all; method: immunoSEQ multiplex PCR. V and J calls and clone size are those listed in that table; D and trimming were worked out from the DNA. The table records about 94,000 clones, around 81% of them present only once. V gene TRBV11-2 combines with J gene TRBJ1-5; 9 bases line up with TRBD1. The source is a man aged 60 to 75 with acute or convalescent COVID-19. Sequenced sample: peripheral blood. CDR3 in amino acids: CASSLGQGDQPQHF. CDR3 DNA: TGTGCCAGCAGCTTGGGACAGGGCGATCAGCCCCAGCATTTT.